This T cell receptor beta chain was identified in a study of siplizumab effects on memory and regulatory T cells. Points on this clone: Its antigen is undetermined.

Assays covered 10^5 or so TCR templates per sample. TCRdb keeps only in-frame clones here, not all; method: immunoSEQ multiplex PCR. The table lists 70,000 to 90,000 clones, 93% of them singletons. Study-level results: Naive T cells were seemingly more diverse than memory cells, and major contributions to the alloresponse seemed to be made by them. Alloreactive sequences from unstimulated CD4+ memory cells fell significantly with siplizumab. Suppressive function of proliferating Tregs from siplizumab cultures was not confirmed.

V trimming: 3 bases; J trimming: 8 bases; junction bases outside the gene matches: 9. Germline CDR1 is GTSNPN and CDR2 is SVGIG (reference sequence). CDR3 length: 13 residues. This chain joins TRBV30 and TRBJ1-2; 7 bases are shared with TRBD1. This receptor was obtained from a human donor in good health. Sequences were obtained from CD8+ T cells sorted from blood. The DNA of the CDR3 is TGTGCCTGGAGCGCCGGGACAGTGAGCGGCTACACCTTC. Its protein is CAWSAGTVSGYTF.